The 26 T cell receptor beta chains below all came from one sample that was sequenced in a study of T-cell reconstitution after alpha-beta-depleted transplantation in children (dated by TCRdb to about 2016). Library construction relied on PCR. Sequencing was performed on an Illumina HiSeq 2500. Molecular barcoding was employed in the preparation of TCR libraries, with unique molecular identifiers being used to normalize TCRbeta repertoire quantification. The public sequencing data were trimmed at Q25 with fastp and processed into clonotypes with MiXCR by TCRdb, which kept only in-frame beta chains. Each record represents a unique CDR3 protein, reported with the most common genes and DNA among its rows. The sample includes about 310,000 distinct CDR3 sequences, with 23% observed a single time. Of the sample, approximately 10% falls within the top ten clones. This sample's treatment or condition label indicates: allogeneic hematopoietic cell transplantation with graft depleted of TCRalphabeta T cells and CD19 B cells.

Sequenced here: PBMCs, mostly from graft donor cells, sampled 180 days after TCRalphabeta/CD19-depleted stem cell transplant. These receptors all come from a male patient younger than 18 who had a stem cell transplant for acute lymphoblastic leukemia, so the T cells may come from the graft donor.

The chain uses TRBV7-8 and TRBJ2-1, with 13 nucleotides matching TRBD2. V lost 2 bases to trimming and J lost 8 bases; unmatched junction nucleotides: 9. The CDR3 has 17 amino acids. The germline CDR1 and CDR2 sequences are SGHVS and FQNEAQ. In DNA, the CDR3 is TGTGCCAGCAGCTTAAAGAGGACTAGCGGGAGAGTACATGAGCAGTTCTTC. This encodes CASSLKRTSGRVHEQFF.

The chain combines TRBV7-4 with TRBJ2-3; 9 bases match TRBD2. The CDR3 length is 24 residues. CDR1 is SGHVT and CDR2 is SQSDAQ in the germline V gene. The V and J ends lost 4 bases and 2 bases, in that order; junction bases with no gene match: 31. Here the CDR3 reads CASSCTTRGGRAHRCWSHTDTQYF. As DNA, the CDR3 is TGTGCCAGCAGCTGCACTACGAGAGGCGGGAGGGCTCACCGATGCTGGTCACACACAGATACGCAGTATTTT.

The chain uses TRBV20-1 and TRBJ2-1; 12 bases map to TRBD2. Germline values: CDR1 DFQATT, CDR2 SNEGSKA (reference sequence). Trimming at V came to 3 bases and at J to 7 bases, leaving 4 bases not matched to a gene. The CDR3 runs to 14 residues. CDR3 sequence: CSASGLAGRNEQFF. The CDR3 DNA reads TGCAGTGCTAGTGGACTAGCGGGGCGGAATGAGCAGTTCTTC.

This chain joins TRBV5-1 and TRBJ2-7, with D uncertain. The germline V gene has CDR1 SGHRS and CDR2 YFSETQ. The CDR3 covers 17 residues. The ends were cut back, 3 bases at V and 3 bases at J, with 22 bases in the middle. In DNA form, the CDR3 reads TGCGCCAGCAGCTCCGCTTTGACGGCCAGATCCCTCTACGAGCAGTACTTC. This sequence encodes CASSSALTARSLYEQYF.

This clonotype occurred many times. The rearrangement uses TRBV7-6 and TRBJ2-5; D is undetermined. Germline V gene data show CDR1 as SGHVS and CDR2 as FNYEAQ. The CDR3 totals 13 residues. V lost 3 bases and J lost 2, with 7 bases in between. CDR3 nucleotide sequence: TGTGCCAGCAGCTTGAGCGTTCAAGAGACCCAGTACTTC. This translates into CASSLSVQETQYF. Combining the CDR3 with reference TRBV7-6 and TRBJ2-5 gives the whole variable domain GAGVSQSPRYKVTKRGQDVALRCDPISGHVSLYWYRQALGQGPEFLTYFNYEAQQDKSGLPNDRFSAERPEGSISTLTIQRTEQRDSAMYRCASSLSVQETQYFGPGTRLLVL.

The chain carries TRBV5-1 and TRBJ2-1, with 9 positions matching TRBD1. After removal of 0 bases from V and 6 bases from J, the junction contained 4 bases not matched to a gene. The germline CDR1 and CDR2 sequences are SGHRS and YFSETQ. The CDR3 spans 15 residues. The CDR3 DNA is TGCGCCAGCAGCTTGGAGGGACAGGGACCCAATGAGCAGTTCTTC. The encoded protein is CASSLEGQGPNEQFF.

The CDR3 region is CASSPGVFKAGALQFF. CDR3 in DNA: TGTGCCAGCAGCCCAGGCGTTTTTAAAGCGGGAGCTTTGCAGTTCTTC. J is TRBJ2-1 and V is TRBV7-9; TRBD2 agrees at 8 bases. This CDR3 is 16 amino acids long. V dropped 5 bases and J dropped 12; count of bases not matched to a gene: 18. Germline CDR1 is SEHNR and CDR2 is FQNEAQ (reference sequence).

In nucleotides, the CDR3 is TGCGCCAGCAGCTTGCTTTGGGGGGGAGGGCCGGAGCAGTACTTC. Translated, it gives CASSLLWGGGPEQYF. The chain is built from TRBV5-1 and TRBJ2-7; TRBD2 matches at 7 bases. V lost 1 base to trimming and J lost 7 bases; unmatched junction nucleotides: 11. CDR3 length: 15 amino acids. Germline values: CDR1 SGHRS, CDR2 YFSETQ.

There are a few counts of this clonotype. The rearrangement joins TRBV3-1 to TRBJ2-1, with D uncertain. This CDR3 spans 8 amino acids. CDR1 and CDR2 (germline): LGHDT, YNNKEL (reference sequence). V was trimmed by 1 base and J by 15 bases, leaving 1 base between them. CDR3 in DNA: TGTGCCAGCAGCCAAGGGTTCTTC. Amino acid sequence: CASSQGFF.

This clonotype was counted a few times. This chain links TRBV5-1 with TRBJ1-1; D uncertain. The V end was cut by 0 bases, the J end by 3 bases, with 12 bases between. CDR1 is SGHRS and CDR2 is YFSETQ in the germline V gene. The CDR3 contains 15 residues. The CDR3 bases are TGCGCCAGCAGCTTGGATCTTTTGGGGTACACTGAAGCTTTCTTT. The encoded protein is CASSLDLLGYTEAFF.

This clonotype came up a few times. The rearrangement links TRBV3-1 to TRBJ2-2, with 10 bases fitting TRBD2. Germline CDR1 reads LGHDT; CDR2 reads YNNKEL (reference sequence). V lost 2 bases and J lost 5; bases outside the gene matches: 2. CDR3 length: 15 amino acids. CDR3 residues: CASSQLAGATGELFF. The CDR3 DNA sequence: TGTGCCAGCAGCCAACTAGCGGGAGCAACCGGGGAGCTGTTTTTT.

This clonotype was counted at least ten times. CDR3 DNA: TGTGCCATCAGTGATAAACGCACACAGGGGTTGAGCGAGCAGTACTTC. This sequence encodes CAISDKRTQGLSEQYF. The chain employs TRBV10-3 and TRBJ2-7; 7 bases fit TRBD1. Trimming removed 3 bases from V and 6 bases from J; junction bases left unmatched: 14. CDR1 ENHRY and CDR2 SYGVKD come from the germline V gene. The CDR3 extends over 16 amino acids.

The chain links TRBV20-1 to TRBJ1-5, with D uncertain. Germline CDR1 and CDR2: DFQATT and SNEGSKA (reference sequence). CDR3 size: 14 residues. Deletions cut 3 bases from V and 0 bases from J, with 9 bases between. CDR3 region: CSARRPYSNQPQHF. In nucleotides, the CDR3 is TGCAGTGCTAGGCGGCCTTATAGCAATCAGCCCCAGCATTTT.

This chain joins TRBV18 and TRBJ2-1; D is undetermined. CDR3 size: 18 residues. CDR1 is KGHSH and CDR2 is LQKENI in the germline V gene. V lost 1 base and J lost 6, with 22 bases in between. As DNA, the CDR3 is TGTGCCAGCTCACCACGTCTTCTCCCCTACGACAAGGGCAATGAGCAGTTCTTC. It translates to CASSPRLLPYDKGNEQFF.

This clonotype was counted between two and nine times. V gene TRBV11-2 combines with J gene TRBJ2-3; 7 positions agree with TRBD2. The germline gives CDR1 SGHAT, CDR2 FQNNGV. J was trimmed by 0 bases and V by 1 base; bases with no gene match: 7. The CDR3 has 17 residues. The CDR3 DNA follows: TGTGCCAGCAGCTTAGTTGCTGTGGGAGGGAGCACAGATACGCAGTATTTT. Translated: CASSLVAVGGSTDTQYF.

This clonotype was observed a handful of times. The chain uses TRBV12-3 or TRBV12-4 and TRBJ1-2; D is unresolved. The CDR3 has 16 residues. V was shortened by 3 bases and J by 4 bases, with 18 bases between the two germline ends. CDR3 sequence reads: CASSFLSEAHVYGYTF. In DNA, the CDR3 is TGTGCCAGCAGTTTTCTTAGCGAGGCCCACGTCTATGGCTACACCTTC.

The chain recombines TRBV6-5 with TRBJ1-1; D is possibly TRBD1 (6 bases). The V and J ends lost 2 bases and 3 bases respectively, with 19 bases between them. Looked up from germline, CDR1 is MNHEY and CDR2 is SVGAGI. The CDR3 is 17 amino acids. CDR3 DNA: TGTGCCAGCAGTTACCTATTGGGGGCCGGGGGGTACACTGAAGCTTTCTTT. Protein product: CASSYLLGAGGYTEAFF.

The rearrangement links TRBV12-3 or TRBV12-4 to TRBJ2-2, with 7 positions matching TRBD1. V lost 2 bases to trimming and J lost 6 bases; unmatched junction nucleotides: 6. The length of the CDR3 is 15 residues. CDR3 protein: CASSLPRGRPGELFF. CDR3 DNA sequence: TGTGCCAGCAGTTTACCGAGGGGGCGCCCCGGGGAGCTGTTTTTT.

This clonotype occurred a few times. The V gene is TRBV5-5, the J gene TRBJ2-7, with 9 positions matching TRBD1. From germline, CDR1 is SGHKS and CDR2 YYEKEE (reference sequence). V lost 0 bases to trimming and J lost 7 bases; unmatched junction nucleotides: 14. The CDR3 sequence is 17 residues long. Written as DNA, the CDR3 is TGTGCCAGCAGCTTGGACAGGGGGCAAATAATCCCATTGGAGCAGTACTTC. Translated: CASSLDRGQIIPLEQYF.

This chain joins TRBV24-1 and TRBJ2-1; D unresolved. CDR1 and CDR2 from the germline V gene are KGHDR and SFDVKD. The V end was cut by 4 bases, the J end by 8 bases, with 11 bases between. The length of the CDR3 is 13 residues. CDR3 residues: CATSESGVHEQFF. The CDR3 DNA sequence: TGTGCCACCAGTGAGTCTGGGGTTCATGAGCAGTTCTTC.

The gene calls are TRBV6-5 and TRBJ2-2; D is undetermined. Germline CDR1 is MNHEY and CDR2 is SVGAGI. There are 14 residues in the CDR3. V was clipped by 4 bases and J by 4 bases, with 10 bases between them. The CDR3 DNA reads as TGTGCCAGCAGTTTGTTGGTTACCACCGGGGAGCTGTTTTTT. This codes for CASSLLVTTGELFF.

This chain connects TRBV15 to TRBJ2-7; D ambiguous. CDR1 is LNHNV and CDR2 is YYDKDF in the germline V gene (reference sequence). The CDR3 loop spans 13 amino acids. Trimming removed 1 base from V and 4 bases from J, with 8 bases in between. CDR3: CATSRGVVYEQYF. Written as DNA, the CDR3 is TGTGCCACCAGCAGAGGAGTAGTTTACGAGCAGTACTTC.

This clonotype was observed once. The J gene is TRBJ2-7, the V gene TRBV21-1; TRBD2, the table's D call, was not compared with the DNA. TRBV21-1 is shown as a pseudogene. The CDR3 is made up of 14 amino acids. In nucleotides, the CDR3 is TGTGCCAGCAGCGGCCCTCCTTTCTCCTACGAGCAGTACTTC. Translation: CASSGPPFSYEQYF.

This clonotype was found a few times. This rearrangement joins TRBV15 to TRBJ2-2; D unclear. In germline, CDR1 is LNHNV, CDR2 YYDKDF (reference sequence). This CDR3 has 14 residues. The ends were cut back, 0 bases at V and 6 bases at J, with 8 bases in the middle. The CDR3 sequence is CATSRDIGSGELFF. DNA of the CDR3: TGTGCCACCAGCAGAGATATTGGCTCCGGGGAGCTGTTTTTT.

The CDR3 here is CASSLVGPQGETQYF. For the CDR3, the DNA is TGTGCCAGCAGCTTAGTTGGCCCACAAGGGGAGACCCAGTACTTC. The chain is built from TRBV7-8 and TRBJ2-5, with D uncertain. Per germline, CDR1 SGHVS and CDR2 FQNEAQ. The germline V and J ends were trimmed by 1 base and 5 bases, with 14 bases remaining between them. There are 15 residues in the CDR3.

In its sample, this clonotype was seen a few times. The CDR3 bases are TGTGCCAGCACCCCGAGACCCCGTTCAGATACGCAGTATTTT. This translates into CASTPRPRSDTQYF. The chain links TRBV12-3 or TRBV12-4 to TRBJ2-3; D remains ambiguous. Trimming shortened V by 7 bases and J by 4 bases, and 15 bases separated the two germline ends. This CDR3 has 14 residues.